This entry lists 30 T cell receptor beta chains sequenced from one sample in a study of vaccination and CD4 T cells after COVID-19. Their cognate antigens are unknown. Time point given: late sampling 161 to 241 days after vaccination in three convalescent patients. The treatment is: roughly ten-day PBMC culture with coronavirus spike peptide pools or control peptides (ViraFEST assay). The Oncomine TCR Beta short-read assay was applied to DNA of cultured CD4+ T cells. In TCRdb, the PCR reads were re-called with MiXCR into one record per CDR3 protein. The sample gives roughly 23,000 distinct CDR3 sequences, about 40% of which show up once; 9% to 10% is in the top ten. Specimen: CD4+ T cells from blood, cultured in vitro, collected about 7 months after SARS-CoV-2 vaccination. The receptors were sampled from a human donor who had recovered from COVID-19.

V gene TRBV6-2 or TRBV6-3 combines with J gene TRBJ1-5, with TRBD1 matching over 7 bases. CDR1 is MNHEY and CDR2 is SVGEGT in the germline V gene. There are 17 residues in the CDR3. The V segment lost 6 bases and the J segment 2 bases; nucleotides outside the gene matches: 13. The CDR3: CASRYRGYTDGNQPQHF. CDR3 in DNA: TGTGCCAGCAGATACAGGGGATACACCGACGGCAATCAGCCCCAGCATTTT.

This clonotype occurred a few times. This chain joins TRBV20-1 and TRBJ1-5, with D maybe TRBD1 (6 bases). Germline V gene sequence: CDR1 DFQATT, CDR2 SNEGSKA (reference sequence). The V gene lost 5 bases and the J gene lost 2 bases, with 10 bases spanning the gap. CDR3 length: 13 amino acids. CDR3 nucleotide sequence: TGCAGTGCTGGGGGGGGGCGCAATCAGCCCCAGCATTTT. It specifies CSAGGGRNQPQHF.

The chain uses TRBV7-2 and TRBJ1-5; tentative D call: TRBD1 (5 bases). V lost 4 bases, J lost 4 bases, and 20 bases lay in between. Germline lookup yields CDR1 SGHTA and CDR2 FQGNSA. The CDR3 is made up of 17 amino acids. The DNA for the CDR3 is TGTGCCAGCAGCTCCAGCCGGGGGAGGGCTTCAAATCAGCCCCAGCATTTT. The encoded protein is CASSSSRGRASNQPQHF.

This clonotype was counted a few times. This sequence joins TRBV27 and TRBJ2-5, with TRBD2 as a possible D gene (7 bases). Germline CDR1 MNHEY, CDR2 SMNVEV (reference sequence). Trimming took off 5 bases at V and 4 bases at J, with 17 bases between the two ends. CDR3 length: 15 amino acids. In DNA form, the CDR3 reads TGTGCCAGCAGTCCTAGGGGGGGCGGCGGAGAGACCCAGTACTTC. This gives the protein CASSPRGGGGETQYF.

This clonotype appeared a few times. This rearrangement joins TRBV15 to TRBJ1-5; D not certain. Trimming removed 0 bases at V and 5 bases at J, with 5 bases between. The V gene's germline CDR1 is LNHNV and CDR2 YYDKDF (reference sequence). The CDR3 is 13 residues long. In nucleotides, the CDR3 is TGTGCCACCAGCAGAGATCAGTATCAGCCCCAGCATTTT. This codes for CATSRDQYQPQHF.

The rearrangement links TRBV7-3 to TRBJ2-7, with a possible D match to TRBD2 (6 bases). The CDR3 is made up of 15 amino acids. Trimming took 8 bases from V and 4 from J, leaving 21 bases between them. The germline V gene has CDR1 SGHTA and CDR2 FQGTGA. The CDR3 sequence is CASQFIRGIEYEQYF. The CDR3, as DNA: TGTGCCAGCCAGTTCATCCGGGGGATCGAATACGAGCAGTACTTC.

This clonotype was detected a few times. The chain has TRBV7-2 and TRBJ1-2; 7 bases map to TRBD1. From germline, CDR1 is SGHTA and CDR2 FQGNSA. V shed 4 bases and J 6 bases; nucleotides not matched to a gene: 8. This CDR3 is 14 amino acids long. The CDR3 coding sequence is TGTGCCAGCAGCTGGGCGGGACAGCGAGATGGCTACACCTTC. Translating it yields CASSWAGQRDGYTF. The whole variable domain, filled in from reference TRBV7-2 and TRBJ1-2, reads GAGVSQSPSNKVTEKGKDVELRCDPISGHTALYWYRQSLGQGLEFLIYFQGNSAPDKSGLPSDRFSAERTGGSVSTLTIQRTQQEDSAVYLCASSWAGQRDGYTFGSGTRLTVV.

This chain connects TRBV7-9 to TRBJ2-1; D gene unclear. Trimming stripped 4 bases from V and 8 bases from J, with 6 bases between. The CDR3 is made up of 11 amino acids. Germline lookup yields CDR1 SEHNR and CDR2 FQNEAQ (reference sequence). CDR3 sequence (DNA): TGTGCCAGCAGCTCCGGCTATGAGCAGTTCTTC. Amino acid sequence: CASSSGYEQFF.

DNA of the CDR3: TGTGCCAGCAGTTACTCGACTACTAGCGGGACCGACTACGAGCAGTACTTC. Translated: CASSYSTTSGTDYEQYF. The chain joins TRBV6-5 to TRBJ2-7; 10 nucleotides agree with TRBD2. CDR1 MNHEY and CDR2 SVGAGI come from the germline V gene. After removal of 0 bases from V and 3 bases from J, the junction contained 8 bases not matched to a gene. The CDR3 has 17 amino acids.

This clonotype has just one count. The chain couples TRBV6-2 or TRBV6-3 to TRBJ1-2; D is ambiguous. This CDR3 has 14 residues. The germline CDR1 and CDR2 sequences are MNHEY and SVGEGT. Deletions cut 0 bases from V and 6 bases from J, with 11 bases between. CDR3 coding DNA: TGTGCCAGCAGTTACTCGAGGTCTTTCGATGGCTACACCTTC. Amino acids: CASSYSRSFDGYTF.

There are a few counts of this clonotype. The chain couples TRBV7-9 to TRBJ2-7; tentatively, D is TRBD2 (6 bases). This CDR3 comprises 17 residues. Germline loops: CDR1 SEHNR, CDR2 FQNEAQ (reference sequence). The germline V and J ends were trimmed by 5 bases and 3 bases, with 23 bases remaining between them. The CDR3 DNA reads as TGTGCCAGCAGCCTCGCTGGGGGTATTTCCGGGAGCTACGAGCAGTACTTC. Translating it yields CASSLAGGISGSYEQYF. Full variable domain (rest looked up from reference TRBV7-9 and TRBJ2-7): DTGVSQNPRHKITKRGQNVTFRCDPISEHNRLYWYRQTLGQGPEFLTYFQNEAQLEKSRLLSDRFSAERPKGSFSTLEIQRTEQGDSAMYLCASSLAGGISGSYEQYFGPGTRLTVT.

This clonotype was observed a few times. The gene calls are TRBV28 and TRBJ2-7; D possibly corresponds to TRBD1 (8 bases). Germline V lookup: CDR1 MDHEN, CDR2 SYDVKM. V was pared by 3 bases and J by 8 bases, with 23 bases between. This CDR3 region has 16 residues. CDR3 DNA sequence: TGTGCCAGCAGTTTTATGGACAGGGCCACGGGGGGTAAGCAGTACTTC. Protein product: CASSFMDRATGGKQYF. Looking up the rest from reference TRBV28 and TRBJ2-7 gives the full variable domain: DVKVTQSSRYLVKRTGEKVFLECVQDMDHENMFWYRQDPGLGLRLIYFSYDVKMKEKGDIPEGYSVSREKKERFSLILESASTNQTSMYLCASSFMDRATGGKQYFGPGTRLTVT.

V usage is TRBV28 and J usage is TRBJ1-5; the D is unclear. Germline CDR1 is MDHEN and CDR2 is SYDVKM. V gave up 5 bases and J gave up 7 bases, with 21 bases separating them. The CDR3 extends over 16 amino acids. CDR3 DNA: TGTGCCAGCAGTCCCCAGTCGATAGGGATTAGACAGCCCCAGCATTTT. Translation gives CASSPQSIGIRQPQHF.

The CDR3 DNA sequence: TGTGCCAGCAGCTTGGGACAGGCCGATGGTGAGCAGTTCTTC. This encodes CASSLGQADGEQFF. The chain joins TRBV7-9 to TRBJ2-1, with 8 positions matching TRBD1. The trim removed 3 bases at V and 9 bases at J, leaving 7 bases unmatched. CDR1 and CDR2 from the germline V gene are SEHNR and FQNEAQ (reference sequence). This CDR3 spans 14 amino acids.

The table lists this clonotype with a few counts. The rearrangement joins TRBV6-1 to TRBJ2-7; possible D gene TRBD1, 6 bases. Trimming cost V 7 bases and J 3 bases, with 10 bases left between them. The CDR3 consists of 12 residues. Germline lookup yields CDR1 MNHNS and CDR2 SASEGT. The CDR3 bases are TGTGCCAGCACTGCGGACAGCTACGAGCAGTACTTC. Translated: CASTADSYEQYF.

The V gene is TRBV19, the J gene TRBJ1-5; TRBD1 might be the D (6 bases). The CDR3 contains 15 residues. The V end lost 11 bases, the J end lost 5 bases, and 22 bases lay between the germline ends. Per the germline V gene, CDR1 is LNHDA and CDR2 is SQIVND (reference sequence). The CDR3: CASRQADMADQPQHF. The CDR3 bases are TGTGCCTCCAGACAGGCCGATATGGCGGATCAGCCCCAGCATTTT.

This clonotype was detected a few times. The gene calls are TRBV20-1 and TRBJ2-5; D remains unclear. Per the germline V gene, CDR1 is DFQATT and CDR2 is SNEGSKA (reference sequence). This CDR3 contains 15 residues. V lost 2 bases, J lost 1 base, and 14 bases lay in between. The CDR3 coding sequence is TGCAGTGCTAGACCCTTCAATGGATTCCAAGAGACCCAGTACTTC. Translating it yields CSARPFNGFQETQYF.

J is TRBJ2-7 and V is TRBV7-9; D remains ambiguous. Germline lookup yields CDR1 SEHNR and CDR2 FQNEAQ (reference sequence). CDR3 length equals 14 residues. Trimming removed 2 bases from V and 3 bases from J, with 11 bases in between. CDR3 amino acids: CASSLSAGHYEQYF. CDR3 DNA sequence: TGTGCCAGCAGCTTATCAGCAGGCCACTACGAGCAGTACTTC.

This clonotype was seen a handful of times. The CDR3: CASSLLGGNTDTQYF. In DNA form, the CDR3 reads TGTGCCAGCAGCTTACTCGGGGGGAACACAGATACGCAGTATTTT. This rearrangement joins TRBV7-9 to TRBJ2-3, with TRBD2 identical over 7 bases. With 2 bases clipped from V and 2 bases from J, the junction kept 4 bases outside the gene matches. This CDR3 has 15 amino acids. The germline gives CDR1 SEHNR, CDR2 FQNEAQ (reference sequence).

This clonotype was picked up a small number of times. The rearrangement links TRBV28 to TRBJ1-5, with a weak D call TRBD1 (6 bases). CDR3 length equals 17 residues. The V gene's germline CDR1 is MDHEN and CDR2 SYDVKM. Trimming took off 6 bases at V and 5 bases at J, with 23 bases between the two ends. The CDR3 DNA is TGTGCCAGCAGCTCTTTAAAGGGGGATAGGCTGTATCAGCCCCAGCATTTT. Translating it yields CASSSLKGDRLYQPQHF. Full variable domain (missing parts from reference TRBV28 and TRBJ1-5): DVKVTQSSRYLVKRTGEKVFLECVQDMDHENMFWYRQDPGLGLRLIYFSYDVKMKEKGDIPEGYSVSREKKERFSLILESASTNQTSMYLCASSSLKGDRLYQPQHFGDGTRLSIL.

This clonotype was counted a few times. The chain joins TRBV20-1 to TRBJ2-7, with 7 positions matching TRBD1. Germline V gene sequence: CDR1 DFQATT, CDR2 SNEGSKA (reference sequence). The CDR3 is 14 residues long. The trim removed 8 bases at V and 0 bases at J, leaving 10 bases unmatched. The CDR3 loop reads CSPQGTDPSYEQYF. The DNA for the CDR3 is TGCAGTCCCCAAGGGACAGATCCCTCCTACGAGCAGTACTTC.

In this sample, this clonotype turned up a few times. The CDR3 here is CSARGLADTQYF. DNA for the CDR3: TGCAGTGCTAGGGGGCTAGCAGATACGCAGTATTTT. This sequence joins TRBV20-1 and TRBJ2-3, with D perhaps TRBD1 (5 bases). Germline values: CDR1 DFQATT, CDR2 SNEGSKA (reference sequence). The CDR3 has 12 residues. The V end was cut by 3 bases, the J end by 4 bases, with 8 bases between.

There are a few counts of this clonotype. This chain joins TRBV10-3 and TRBJ1-1; D uncertain. V shed 7 bases and J shed 4 bases, with 13 bases lying between them. Germline CDR1 ENHRY, CDR2 SYGVKD. This CDR3 has 13 amino acids. CDR3 region: CAITPSLGTEAFF. The CDR3, as DNA: TGTGCCATCACCCCATCCTTGGGCACTGAAGCTTTCTTT.

This clonotype has only a few counts. This chain joins TRBV9 and TRBJ1-2; no reliable D call. The germline V gene has CDR1 SGDLS and CDR2 YYNGEE. There are 14 residues in the CDR3. Trimming took 4 bases from V and 4 from J, leaving 14 bases between them. CDR3 region: CASSPTGVGYGYTF. DNA for the CDR3: TGTGCCAGCAGCCCCACTGGGGTTGGCTATGGCTACACCTTC.

J is TRBJ1-1 and V is TRBV7-9, with D possibly TRBD1 on 5 matching bases. This CDR3 region has 14 residues. Trimming pared 4 bases from V and 5 bases from J, leaving 14 bases between. The germline CDR1 and CDR2 sequences are SEHNR and FQNEAQ (reference sequence). This CDR3 is CASSWTGGVTEAFF. DNA for the CDR3: TGTGCCAGCAGCTGGACGGGAGGGGTGACTGAAGCTTTCTTT.

In its sample, this clonotype was seen a few times. The chain joins TRBV28 to TRBJ1-2; D unresolved. The CDR3 runs 14 residues. Trimming removed 3 bases at V and 8 bases at J, with 16 bases between. Germline assignment: CDR1 MDHEN and CDR2 SYDVKM. CDR3 in amino acids: CASSFGSSRLGYTF. The CDR3 nucleotides read TGTGCCAGCAGTTTCGGGAGTAGCCGCTTAGGCTACACCTTC.

By sample fraction, this clonotype is medium-sized. The gene calls are TRBV20-1 and TRBJ2-7; D assignment may be TRBD1 or TRBD2 (5 bases each). The CDR3 runs to 14 residues. Germline values: CDR1 DFQATT, CDR2 SNEGSKA (reference sequence). The germline V and J ends were trimmed by 3 bases and 3 bases, with 15 bases remaining between them. CDR3 bases: TGCAGTGCTAGTACGCCAAGGGGAGTCTACGAGCAGTACTTC. Its translation: CSASTPRGVYEQYF.

This clonotype was counted only a few times. The genes are TRBV6-1 and TRBJ1-5; D remains ambiguous. Germline lookup yields CDR1 MNHNS and CDR2 SASEGT. This CDR3 has 13 residues. V was cut by 8 bases and J by 7 bases, with 15 bases left in between. CDR3 loop: CASRSRGLQPQHF. The CDR3 DNA reads TGTGCCAGCCGCTCTAGAGGGTTACAGCCCCAGCATTTT.

The rearrangement uses TRBV28 and TRBJ1-3; no firm D call. Germline CDR1 and CDR2: MDHEN and SYDVKM. This CDR3 region has 12 residues. Trimming stripped 8 bases from V and 2 bases from J, with 7 bases between. CDR3 loop: CASRDPGNTIYF. The CDR3, as DNA: TGTGCCAGCCGAGATCCTGGAAACACCATATATTTT.

This clonotype was detected only a few times. The J gene is TRBJ1-2, the V gene TRBV7-6; D may be TRBD1 (5 bases). The CDR3 runs to 15 residues. With 4 bases removed from V and 4 bases from J, the gap between germline ends came to 16 bases. Germline loops: CDR1 SGHVS, CDR2 FNYEAQ. In DNA form, the CDR3 reads TGTGCCAGCAGCTCCAGGGTACCCGGAGCCTATGGCTACACCTTC. Amino acid sequence: CASSSRVPGAYGYTF.